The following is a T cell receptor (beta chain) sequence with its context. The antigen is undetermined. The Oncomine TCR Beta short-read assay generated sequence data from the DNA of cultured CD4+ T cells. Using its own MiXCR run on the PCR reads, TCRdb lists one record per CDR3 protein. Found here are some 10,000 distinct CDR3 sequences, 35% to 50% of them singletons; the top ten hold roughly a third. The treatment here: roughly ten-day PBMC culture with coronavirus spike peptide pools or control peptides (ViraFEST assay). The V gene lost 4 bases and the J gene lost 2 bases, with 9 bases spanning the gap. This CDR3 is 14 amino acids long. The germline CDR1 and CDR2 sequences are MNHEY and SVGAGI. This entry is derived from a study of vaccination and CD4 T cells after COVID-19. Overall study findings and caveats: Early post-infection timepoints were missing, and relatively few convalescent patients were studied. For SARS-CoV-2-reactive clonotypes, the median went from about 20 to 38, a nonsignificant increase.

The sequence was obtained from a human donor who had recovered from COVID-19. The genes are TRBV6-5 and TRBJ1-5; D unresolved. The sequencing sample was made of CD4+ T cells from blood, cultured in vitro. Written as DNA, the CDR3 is TGTGCCAGCAGTTCGTGGGATGGCAATCAGCCCCAGCATTTT. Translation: CASSSWDGNQPQHF.